This T cell receptor beta chain was observed in a study of shared clonotypes between healthy human individuals (dated by TCRdb to 2019 to 2021). Background on the whole study: The cohort included three men and a couple of women between 18 and 49 years of age. Libraries were prepared and TCR repertoires were sequenced by different laboratories using diverse techniques, in order to increase sequencing depth and limit assay-specific biases. For each donor, CD4 naive and CD4 memory were each given three plates, CD8 naive was given two plates, and CD8 memory was given one plate. To estimate repertoire size and how much clonotype sharing occurs between individuals, the study deeply sequenced the blood TCR repertoires of about 5 healthy adults. Leukapheresis yielded between about 0.85 and 10 billion PBMCs per donor.

The CDR3 numbers 11 residues from cysteine through phenylalanine. Of the read, only the CDR3 DNA is kept; its 33 bases are in frame from base 1. V gives up 10 bases and J gives up 2 bases, and the segment between their germline ends measures 8 bases. For CDR1 and CDR2, the germline V gene (reference sequence) lists MNHNY and SVGAGI. The donors were healthy, HIV-negative adults with no recently reported acute infections or vaccinations. Only Caucasian adults living in Nashville, Tennessee, USA were represented among the donors. CD4+ T cells were enriched by magnetic negative selection, after which naive cells were positively selected on CD45RA and the negative fraction was taken as the memory subset. Blood was obtained by leukapheresis, after which PBMCs were separated by Ficoll-Histopaque density gradient centrifugation and cryopreserved in liquid nitrogen vapor phase. Analytical flow cytometry was used to check the purity and quantity of each magnetically sorted T cell population. Genomic DNA was isolated from each sorted fraction and quantified by UV absorbance on a Nanodrop 2000c.

Using the deep immunoSEQ assay, TCR CDR3 regions were amplified from genomic DNA by multiplex PCR. Genomic DNA extracted from each cell subset was distributed evenly over all wells of several immunoSEQ 96-well plates, and each plate served as one replicate. Each replicate PCR for sorted subsets received about 0.2 ug genomic DNA, equal to roughly 33,000 T cell genomes. Purified libraries were quantified with a Qubit 3.0 fluorometer, sized on a Bioanalyzer 2100, and re-quantified with the KAPA Library Quantification kit. Each immunoSEQ 96-well plate was sequenced on its own single-read 150-cycle Illumina NextSeq 550 flow cell. The paper's data handling went like this. Because the immunoSEQ output included only junctional sequences and no quality scores, the filtering could not be the same as the filtering used for full-length reads. Sequences were annotated with PyIR, a Python wrapper for IgBLAST v1.9, and V/J genes and CDR3 were assigned using IMGT germline references. Any read was removed if the V/J assignment was weak (E-value above 1e-6), the CDR3 was missing, or the read contained stop codons, out-of-frame junctions, or ambiguous translated residues. A V3J clonotype was defined by an identical inferred V gene, J gene, and CDR3 amino acid sequence. To compute the percentage overlap between repertoires, the number of shared unique clonotypes was divided by the size of the smaller repertoire. Repertoire richness was assessed with RTK rarefaction, the Chao1 estimator, and Recon v2.1 estimates of unobserved clonotypes. OLGA was used to compute generation probabilities for all TCRbeta clonotypes that the gDNA method yielded from several donors. TCRdb mirrors the immuneACCESS table, restricted to in-frame sequences. Some clones are absent from its copies; in checked studies, under half trace to an unresolved V gene, and the reason for the others is unknown. V and J calls and clone size are given by that table; D and trimming were obtained from the DNA. The sample contains 2 million to 3 million clones, more than 85% of them found a single time. In total, the top ten clones hold about 0.39% of the sample.

Points the paper makes about the study in general: Sampling was restricted to blood, and TCR repertoires in tissues likely differ from the TCR repertoires found in blood. Because the study included a small number of donors, the genetic and exposure-history diversity represented was limited. Based on pairwise subsampling, the degree of clonotype sharing among donors was expected to be affected by sequencing depth. Naive subsets generally had larger estimated clonotype richness than memory subsets did. Higher generation probabilities were observed for clonotypes shared by all four sorted-subset donors than for non-shared clonotypes. Rarefaction of sorted-subset datasets indicated incomplete sequencing despite the large sequencing depth. Sharing across a few donors was observed for roughly 5% of naive CD4, 3% to 4% of naive CD8, around 2.5% of memory CD4, and roughly 0.4% of memory CD8 clonotypes.

A remark on this clone: Its specific antigen is unknown. No base quality information exists; no much larger clone differs at one position.

Sample: naive CD4+ T cells from PBMCs. In light of the paper, this sample's cell subset or site label describes: CD45RA+ positively selected. The clonotype comes from a man aged 18 to 29 in good health. Some clones in this sample may be carry-over from other donors' samples. The sequence links TRBV6-6 to TRBJ1-2, and the D gene may be TRBD1, 5 bases matching. The nucleotides read TGTGCCATGGGGGGGAACTATGGCTACACCTTC. It encodes CAMGGNYGYTF.